This passage covers 2 T cell receptor beta chains from one sample sequenced in a study of cytomegalovirus exposure and HLA in healthy donors. Generated by immunoSEQ multiplex PCR, the TCRdb table keeps only in-frame clones and is missing some. The table records roughly 140,000 clones, roughly 91% of them present only once. The sample consisted of PBMCs. All receptors derive from a woman younger than 30 in good health and CMV-seropositive.

This sequence joins TRBV11-3 and TRBJ2-5; 7 nucleotides align to TRBD1. Germline V gives CDR1 SGHNT, CDR2 YENEEA. The CDR3 is 14 amino acids. J was trimmed by 7 bases and V by 1 base; bases with no gene match: 6. The CDR3 DNA follows: TGTGCCAGCAGCTTAGTTGTTGCAGGGGGGACCCAGTACTTC. Encoded protein: CASSLVVAGGTQYF.

V and J are TRBV10-3 and TRBJ2-5, with D maybe TRBD2 (5 bases). Trimming pared 2 bases from V and 5 bases from J, leaving 9 bases between. The CDR3 loop spans 13 amino acids. Germline V gene data show CDR1 as ENHRY and CDR2 as SYGVKD. CDR3 in amino acids: CAISEEGRETQYF. CDR3 in DNA: TGTGCCATCAGTGAGGAGGGCAGGGAGACCCAGTACTTC.